The entry below gives a single T cell receptor beta chain sequence along with its context. Some clones are missing from TCRdb's copy, which holds only in-frame ones; the method was immunoSEQ multiplex PCR. The data contain about 58,000 clones, approximately 95% of them singletons. The sample belongs to a study of technical replicates of blood from a handful of donors. The specimen was PBMCs. The clonotype was recovered from a human donor in good health. Some clones in this sample may be carry-over from other donors' samples.

CDR3 coding DNA: TGTGCCAGCAGCGTAATTCCAGGGGCGAACACTGAAGCTTTCTTT. Translated: CASSVIPGANTEAFF. The V call is TRBV9, the J call TRBJ1-1, with a tentative D call TRBD1 (6 bases). The CDR3 totals 15 residues. V was trimmed by 1 base and J by 1 base, leaving 11 bases between them. Germline assignment: CDR1 SGDLS and CDR2 YYNGEE.